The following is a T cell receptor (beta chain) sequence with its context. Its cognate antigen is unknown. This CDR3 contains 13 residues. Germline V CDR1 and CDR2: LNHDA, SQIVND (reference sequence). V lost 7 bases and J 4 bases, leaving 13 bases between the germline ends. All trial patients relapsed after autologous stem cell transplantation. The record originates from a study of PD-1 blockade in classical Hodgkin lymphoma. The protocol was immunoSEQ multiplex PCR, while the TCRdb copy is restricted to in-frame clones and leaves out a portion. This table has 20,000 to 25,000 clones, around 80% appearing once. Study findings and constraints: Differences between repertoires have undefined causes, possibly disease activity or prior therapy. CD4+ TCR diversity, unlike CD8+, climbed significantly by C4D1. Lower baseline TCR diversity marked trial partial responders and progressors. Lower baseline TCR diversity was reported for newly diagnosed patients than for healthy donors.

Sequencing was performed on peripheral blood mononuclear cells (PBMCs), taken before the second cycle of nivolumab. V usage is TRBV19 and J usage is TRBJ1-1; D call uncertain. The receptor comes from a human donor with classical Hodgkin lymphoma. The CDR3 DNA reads TGTGCCAGTATAAGGGTGGAGGGCACTGAAGCTTTCTTT. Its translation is CASIRVEGTEAFF.